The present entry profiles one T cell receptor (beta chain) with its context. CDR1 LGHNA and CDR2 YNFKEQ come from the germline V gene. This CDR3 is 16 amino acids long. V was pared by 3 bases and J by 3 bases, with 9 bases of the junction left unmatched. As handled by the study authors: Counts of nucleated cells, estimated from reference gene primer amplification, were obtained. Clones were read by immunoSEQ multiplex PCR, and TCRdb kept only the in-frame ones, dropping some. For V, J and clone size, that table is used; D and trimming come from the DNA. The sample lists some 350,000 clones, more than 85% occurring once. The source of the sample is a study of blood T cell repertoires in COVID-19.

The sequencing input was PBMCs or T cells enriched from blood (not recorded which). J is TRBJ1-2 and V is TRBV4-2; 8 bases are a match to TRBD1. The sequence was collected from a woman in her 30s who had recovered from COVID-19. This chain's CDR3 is CASSQIGTGGDYGYTF. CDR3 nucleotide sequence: TGTGCCAGCAGCCAGATCGGAACAGGGGGTGACTATGGCTACACCTTC.